This passage covers 7 T cell receptor beta chains from one sample sequenced in a study of control samples from healthy donors and cancer patients. Only in-frame clones appear in the TCRdb table, and some are missing; sequencing was by immunoSEQ multiplex PCR. The sample lists over 100,000 clones, approximately 89% occurring once. Input material: blood. These receptors originate from a man between 40 and 49 years old in good health.

The V gene is TRBV3-1 (or the pseudogene TRBV3-2), the J gene TRBJ1-2; D perhaps matches TRBD1 (6 bases). The CDR3 sequence is 13 residues long. Germline V gene data show CDR1 as LGHDT and CDR2 as YNNKEL (reference sequence). Trimming took off 3 bases at V and 8 bases at J, with 13 bases between the two ends. CDR3 in amino acids: CASSQRGARGYTF. The CDR3 bases are TGTGCCAGCAGCCAGCGGGGGGCGCGGGGCTACACCTTC.

This clone was counted only a few times. The rearrangement uses TRBV10-3 and TRBJ1-3, with no clear D. With 0 bases removed from V and 0 bases from J, the gap between germline ends came to 27 bases. The CDR3 runs 22 residues. Per germline, CDR1 ENHRY and CDR2 SYGVKD. CDR3 sequence (DNA): TGTGCCATCAGTGAGTCCCCACTCATCACCCGACCCGACGTACTCTCTGGAAACACCATATATTTT. Its protein product is CAISESPLITRPDVLSGNTIYF.

The chain combines TRBV7-2 with TRBJ2-3; D perhaps matches TRBD1 (5 bases). From germline, CDR1 is SGHTA and CDR2 FQGNSA. This CDR3 is 16 amino acids long. Between the trimmed V and J ends, which lost 1 base and 0 bases, there was a span of 11 bases. The CDR3 bases are TGTGCCAGCAGCTTAGATTCTGGGGCCAGCACAGATACGCAGTATTTT. Its protein is CASSLDSGASTDTQYF.

This sequence joins TRBV12-2 and TRBJ1-2; the table's D call of TRBD1 was not tested on the DNA. TRBV12-2 is a documented pseudogene. The CDR3 runs 11 residues. CDR3 protein: CATPRAEGYTF. As DNA, the CDR3 is TGTGCAACCCCCAGGGCGGAGGGCTACACCTTC.

The V gene is TRBV5-1, the J gene TRBJ2-7; TRBD1 matches 7 bases. With 0 bases clipped from V and 6 bases from J, the junction kept 3 bases outside the gene matches. Germline values: CDR1 SGHRS, CDR2 YFSETQ. This CDR3 is built from 13 residues. CDR3 residues: CASSLETGTEQYF. The CDR3 DNA is TGCGCCAGCAGCTTGGAGACAGGGACCGAGCAGTACTTC.

The rearrangement joins TRBV2 to TRBJ1-2; tentatively, D is TRBD1 (6 bases). This CDR3 contains 14 residues. V dropped 4 bases and J dropped 2 bases, with 11 bases sitting between them. The V gene's germline CDR1 is SNHLY and CDR2 FYNNEI. CDR3 in amino acids: CASSGRGLNYGYTF. In DNA form, the CDR3 reads TGTGCCAGCAGTGGGCGGGGGCTCAACTATGGCTACACCTTC. Combining the CDR3 with reference TRBV2 and TRBJ1-2 gives the whole variable domain EPEVTQTPSHQVTQMGQEVILRCVPISNHLYFYWYRQILGQKVEFLVSFYNNEISEKSEIFDDQFSVERPDGSNFTLKIRSTKLEDSAMYFCASSGRGLNYGYTFGSGTRLTVV.

This rearrangement joins TRBV29-1 to TRBJ1-2, with D tentatively TRBD1 (6 bases). Trimming took off 4 bases at V and 4 bases at J, with 16 bases between the two ends. The CDR3 totals 14 residues. Looked up from germline, CDR1 is SQVTM and CDR2 is ANQGSEA. This CDR3 reads CSVGPDSRGYGYTF. In DNA form, the CDR3 reads TGCAGCGTTGGACCGGACAGTAGGGGCTATGGCTACACCTTC.